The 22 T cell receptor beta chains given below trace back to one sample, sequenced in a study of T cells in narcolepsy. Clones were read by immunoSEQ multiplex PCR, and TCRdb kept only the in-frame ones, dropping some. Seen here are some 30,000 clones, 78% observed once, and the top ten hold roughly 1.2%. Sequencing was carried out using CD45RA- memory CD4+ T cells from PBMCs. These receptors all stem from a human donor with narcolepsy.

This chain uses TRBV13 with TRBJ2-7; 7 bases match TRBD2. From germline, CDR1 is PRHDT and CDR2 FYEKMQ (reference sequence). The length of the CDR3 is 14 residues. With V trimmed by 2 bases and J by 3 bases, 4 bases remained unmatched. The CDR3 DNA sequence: TGTGCCAGCAGCTTATCGCTAGCGGTCTACGAGCAGTACTTC. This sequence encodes CASSLSLAVYEQYF.

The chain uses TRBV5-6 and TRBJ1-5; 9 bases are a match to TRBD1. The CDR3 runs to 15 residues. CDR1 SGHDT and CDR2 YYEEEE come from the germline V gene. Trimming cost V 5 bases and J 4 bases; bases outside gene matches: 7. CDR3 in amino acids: CASSRGQGMNQPQHF. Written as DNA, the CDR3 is TGTGCCAGCAGTCGCGGACAGGGGATGAATCAGCCCCAGCATTTT.

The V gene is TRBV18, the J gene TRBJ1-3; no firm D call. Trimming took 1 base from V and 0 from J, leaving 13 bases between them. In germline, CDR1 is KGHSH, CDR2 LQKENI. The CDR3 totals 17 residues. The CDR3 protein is CASSPRPPGDSGNTIYF. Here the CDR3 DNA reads TGTGCCAGCTCACCACGCCCCCCCGGGGACTCTGGAAACACCATATATTTT.

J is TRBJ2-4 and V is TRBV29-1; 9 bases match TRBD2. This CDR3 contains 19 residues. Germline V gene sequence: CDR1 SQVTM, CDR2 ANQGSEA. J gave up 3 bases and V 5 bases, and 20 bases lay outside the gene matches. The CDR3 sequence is CSVSEWGSGRVIGKNIQYF. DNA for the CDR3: TGCAGCGTTTCTGAGTGGGGTAGCGGGAGAGTTATAGGCAAAAACATTCAGTACTTC.

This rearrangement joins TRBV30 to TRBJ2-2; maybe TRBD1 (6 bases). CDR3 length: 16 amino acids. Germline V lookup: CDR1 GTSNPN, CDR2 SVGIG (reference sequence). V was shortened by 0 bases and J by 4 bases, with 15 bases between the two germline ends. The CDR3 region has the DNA TGTGCCTGGAGTGTATCCTTGAGGGGGACCACCGGGGAGCTGTTTTTT. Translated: CAWSVSLRGTTGELFF. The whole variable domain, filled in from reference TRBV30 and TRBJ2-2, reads SQTIHQWPATLVQPVGSPLSLECTVEGTSNPNLYWYRQAAGRGLQLLFYSVGIGQISSEVPQNLSASRPQDRQFILSSKKLLLSDSGFYLCAWSVSLRGTTGELFFGEGSRLTVL.

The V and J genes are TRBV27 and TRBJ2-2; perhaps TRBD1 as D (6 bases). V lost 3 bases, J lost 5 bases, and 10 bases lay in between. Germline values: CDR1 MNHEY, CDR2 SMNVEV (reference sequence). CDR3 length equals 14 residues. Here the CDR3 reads CASSLDSRTGELFF. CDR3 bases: TGTGCCAGCAGTTTGGACAGTCGGACCGGGGAGCTGTTTTTT.

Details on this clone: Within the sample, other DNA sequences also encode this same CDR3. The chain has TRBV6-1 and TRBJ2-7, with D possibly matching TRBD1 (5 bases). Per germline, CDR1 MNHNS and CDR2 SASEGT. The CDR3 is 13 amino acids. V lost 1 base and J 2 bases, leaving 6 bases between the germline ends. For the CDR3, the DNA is TGTGCCAGCAGTGAAGGGGGCCCCTACGAGCAGTACTTC. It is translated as CASSEGGPYEQYF.

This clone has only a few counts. The CDR3 DNA reads as TGCGCCAGCAGCCAAGTTATGTCAGGGCCGAGCACTGAAGCTTTCTTT. This sequence encodes CASSQVMSGPSTEAFF. V gene TRBV4-1 combines with J gene TRBJ1-1, with D possibly being TRBD1 (5 bases). Germline-derived CDR1 and CDR2 are MGHRA and YSYEKL. The V gene lost 1 base and the J gene lost 4 bases, with 16 bases spanning the gap. The CDR3 is 16 residues long.

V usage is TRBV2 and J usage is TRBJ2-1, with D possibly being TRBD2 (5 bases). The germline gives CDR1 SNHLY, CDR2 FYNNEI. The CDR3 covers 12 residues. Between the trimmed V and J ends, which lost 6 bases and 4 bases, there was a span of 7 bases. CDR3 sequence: CASRDSYNEQFF. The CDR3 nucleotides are TGTGCCAGCAGGGACTCGTACAATGAGCAGTTCTTC.

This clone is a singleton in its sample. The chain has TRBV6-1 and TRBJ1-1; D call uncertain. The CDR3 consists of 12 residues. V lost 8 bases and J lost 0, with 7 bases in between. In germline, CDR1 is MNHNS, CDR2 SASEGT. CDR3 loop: CASLYVNTEAFF. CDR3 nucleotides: TGTGCCAGCCTATATGTGAACACTGAAGCTTTCTTT.

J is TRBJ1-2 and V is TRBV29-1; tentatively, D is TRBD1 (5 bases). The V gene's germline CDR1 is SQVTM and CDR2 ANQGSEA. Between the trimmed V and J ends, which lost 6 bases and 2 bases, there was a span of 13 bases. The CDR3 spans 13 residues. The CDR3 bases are TGCAGCGTCCTCGAGGGGCAGAACTATGGCTACACCTTC. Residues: CSVLEGQNYGYTF.

DNA for the CDR3: TGTGCCAGCAGCTTGCCGGGAGGCACGGCCAATGAGCAGTTCTTC. It translates to CASSLPGGTANEQFF. V usage is TRBV5-6 and J usage is TRBJ2-1; 7 nucleotides align to TRBD2. Germline loops: CDR1 SGHDT, CDR2 YYEEEE. The CDR3 length is 15 residues. Trimming removed 1 base from V and 6 bases from J; junction bases left unmatched: 7.

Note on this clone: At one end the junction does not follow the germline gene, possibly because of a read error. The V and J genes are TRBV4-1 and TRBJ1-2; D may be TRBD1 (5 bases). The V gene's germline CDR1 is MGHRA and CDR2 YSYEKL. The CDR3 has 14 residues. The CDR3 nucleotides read TGTGCCAGCAGCCCGTTGGGGGGGAACTATGGCTACACCTTC. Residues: CASSPLGGNYGYTF.

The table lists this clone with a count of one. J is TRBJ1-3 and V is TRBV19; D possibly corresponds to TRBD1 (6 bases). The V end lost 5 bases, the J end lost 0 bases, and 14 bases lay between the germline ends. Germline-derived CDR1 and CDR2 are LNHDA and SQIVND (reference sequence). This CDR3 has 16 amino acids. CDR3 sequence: CASSDRGATSGNTIYF. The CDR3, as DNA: TGTGCCAGTAGTGATCGGGGGGCCACCTCTGGAAACACCATATATTTT.

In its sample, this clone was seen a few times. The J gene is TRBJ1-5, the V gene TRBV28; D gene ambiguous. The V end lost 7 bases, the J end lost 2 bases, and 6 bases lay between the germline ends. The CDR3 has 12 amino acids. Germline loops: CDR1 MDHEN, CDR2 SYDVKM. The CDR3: CASTEGNQPQHF. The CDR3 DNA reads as TGTGCCAGCACCGAGGGCAATCAGCCCCAGCATTTT. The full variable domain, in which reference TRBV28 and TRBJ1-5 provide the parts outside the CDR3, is DVKVTQSSRYLVKRTGEKVFLECVQDMDHENMFWYRQDPGLGLRLIYFSYDVKMKEKGDIPEGYSVSREKKERFSLILESASTNQTSMYLCASTEGNQPQHFGDGTRLSIL.

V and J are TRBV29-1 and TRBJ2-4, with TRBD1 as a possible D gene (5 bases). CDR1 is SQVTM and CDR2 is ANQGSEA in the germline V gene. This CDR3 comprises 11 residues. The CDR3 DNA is TGCGGGGCTCCATGGGGTGACATTCAGTACTTC. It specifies CGAPWGDIQYF.

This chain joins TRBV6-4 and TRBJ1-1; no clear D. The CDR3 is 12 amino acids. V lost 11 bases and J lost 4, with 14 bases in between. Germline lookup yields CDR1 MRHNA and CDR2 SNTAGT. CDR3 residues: CAPPGVGTEAFF. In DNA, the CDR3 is TGTGCCCCACCCGGGGTCGGCACTGAAGCTTTCTTT.

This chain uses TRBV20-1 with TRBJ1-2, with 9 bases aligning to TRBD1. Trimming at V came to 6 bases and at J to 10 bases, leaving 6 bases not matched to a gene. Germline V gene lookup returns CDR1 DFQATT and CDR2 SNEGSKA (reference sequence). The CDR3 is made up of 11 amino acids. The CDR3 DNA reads TGCAGTGCCAACAGGGGGCGCGACTACACCTTC. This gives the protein CSANRGRDYTF.

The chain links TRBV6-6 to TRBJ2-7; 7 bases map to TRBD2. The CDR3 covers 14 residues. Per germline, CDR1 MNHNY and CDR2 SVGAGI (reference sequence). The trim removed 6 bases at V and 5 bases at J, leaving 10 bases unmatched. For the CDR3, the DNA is TGTGCCAGCAGGCTCCGGACTAGGGCCGACGAGCAGTACTTC. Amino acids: CASRLRTRADEQYF.

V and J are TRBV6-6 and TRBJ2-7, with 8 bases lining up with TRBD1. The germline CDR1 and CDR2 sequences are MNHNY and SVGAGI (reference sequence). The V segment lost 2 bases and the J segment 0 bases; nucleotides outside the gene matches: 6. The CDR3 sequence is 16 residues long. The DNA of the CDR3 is TGTGCCAGCAGTTACACGACAGGGGCTGACTCCTACGAGCAGTACTTC. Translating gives CASSYTTGADSYEQYF.

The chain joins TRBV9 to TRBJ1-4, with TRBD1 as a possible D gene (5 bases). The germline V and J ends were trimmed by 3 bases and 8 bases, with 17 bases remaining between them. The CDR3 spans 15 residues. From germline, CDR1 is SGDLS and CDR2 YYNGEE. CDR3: CASSALTGEGEKLFF. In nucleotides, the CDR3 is TGTGCCAGCAGCGCCCTTACGGGGGAAGGCGAAAAACTGTTTTTT.

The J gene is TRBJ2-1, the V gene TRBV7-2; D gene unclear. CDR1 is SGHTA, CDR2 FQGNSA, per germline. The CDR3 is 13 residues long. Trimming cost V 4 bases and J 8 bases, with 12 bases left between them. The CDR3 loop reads CASSWKARDEQFF. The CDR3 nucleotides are TGTGCCAGCAGCTGGAAGGCCCGCGATGAGCAGTTCTTC.